This is a list of T cell receptor beta chains from one sample in a study of lymphopenia after photon versus proton radiotherapy. Profiling relied on immunoSEQ multiplex PCR, and the TCRdb table lists in-frame clones only, not all of them. Of 20,000 to 25,000 clones listed, less than 85% were seen once; the top ten hold roughly a sixth. The sample in question was peripheral blood, obtained from a patient treated with photon-based radiotherapy. These receptors were taken from a man in his 60s with pancreatic cancer. Each CDR3 is given with its conserved first and last residue. Fields, in order: D gene, J gene, clone size, V gene, CDR3 DNA, CDR3 protein. A D gene is named only where the DNA matches it firmly. The size entry is marked missing in some rows and otherwise reads once, few, many or a size class.

-,TRBJ1-2,-,TRBV6-5,TGTGCCAGCAATATTGGGACGGGCGGCAACTATGGCTACACCTTC,CASNIGTGGNYGYTF
-,TRBJ1-1,-,TRBV6-1,TGTGCCAGCAGTGAAGCCCTTCGGACGTCTAGGGGGAACACTGAAGCTTTCTTT,CASSEALRTSRGNTEAFF
-,TRBJ2-7,-,TRBV18,TGTGCCAGCTCATCGACTAGAGCTTCCTCCTACGAGCAGTACTTC,CASSSTRASSYEQYF
-,TRBJ1-4,-,TRBV29-1,TGCAGCGTTGGACAGCTCAATGAAAAACTGTTTTTT,CSVGQLNEKLFF
-,TRBJ1-3,-,TRBV6-5,TGTGCCAGCAGTTACTCCTCCGTCTCTGGAAACACCATATATTTT,CASSYSSVSGNTIYF
-,TRBJ2-1,-,TRBV9,TGTGCCAGCAGCGAGGGGTACGCGGCGAACTCCTACAATGAGCAGTTCTTC,CASSEGYAANSYNEQFF
-,TRBJ1-4,-,TRBV2,TGTGCCTCCCGTCGGGGGTCGAATGAAAAACTGTTTTTT,CASRRGSNEKLFF
-,TRBJ1-2,few,TRBV14,TGTGCCAGCAGCCAAGACTGGCGCGGGAGGCTAAACTATGGCTACACCTTC,CASSQDWRGRLNYGYTF
-,TRBJ1-4,-,TRBV19,TGTGCCAGTAGCCGGGTCCAGAGGAGGACAGAGAGGGAAAAACTGTTTTTT,CASSRVQRRTEREKLFF
TRBD2,TRBJ2-7,-,TRBV27,TGTGCCAGCAGCAGCTCTAGCGGGGGGGATTACGAGCAGTACTTC,CASSSSSGGDYEQYF
-,TRBJ2-3,-,TRBV19,TGTGCCAGCAGGACAAGCGGGCTTAGTGTATCAGATACGCAGTATTTT,CASRTSGLSVSDTQYF
-,TRBJ1-5,-,TRBV27,TGTGCCAGCAGTTTAATCGGGGAGCCCCAGCATTTT,CASSLIGEPQHF
TRBD2,TRBJ2-1,-,TRBV5-4,TGTGCCAGCAGCTTGCGCCCAGCGGGGGGGCCAGGGGTTCACAATGAGCAGTTCTTC,CASSLRPAGGPGVHNEQFF
-,TRBJ2-1,-,TRBV18,TGTGCCAGCTCACCAGGTGCCGGGTACAATGAGCAGTTCTTC,CASSPGAGYNEQFF
TRBD1,TRBJ1-1,-,TRBV27,TGTGCCAGCAGTTTGAGCGGGACAGGGGGCTTCACTGAAGCTTTCTTT,CASSLSGTGGFTEAFF
-,TRBJ2-3,-,TRBV5-1,TGCGCCAGCAGCTTGGCTTATTGGGGACCGACTAGCACAGATACGCAGTATTTT,CASSLAYWGPTSTDTQYF
-,TRBJ2-2,-,TRBV7-2,TGTGCCAGCAGCCTTTACACCGGGGAGCTGTTTTTT,CASSLYTGELFF
TRBD1,TRBJ1-1,once,TRBV7-7,TGTGCTAGCAGCTTAGCGGGACAGGGGCGTAGGAGCTCAAACACTGAAGCTTTCTTT,CASSLAGQGRRSSNTEAFF
TRBD1,TRBJ2-7,-,TRBV19,TGTGCCAGTAGCCGACAGGGAACCTACGAGCAGTACTTC,CASSRQGTYEQYF
-,TRBJ1-2,-,TRBV30,TGTGCCTGGCGTCTTTGGGATAACTATGGCTACACCTTC,CAWRLWDNYGYTF
TRBD1,TRBJ1-1,-,TRBV6-1,TGTGCCAGCAGTGAAGGGTCCGACAGGGTCACCTTT,CASSEGSDRVTF
-,TRBJ2-2,once,TRBV7-3,TGTGCCAGCAGTCGAGTACGGGAGTCCGGGGAGCTGTTTTTT,CASSRVRESGELFF
TRBD1,TRBJ2-6,-,TRBV7-3,TGCGCCAGCAGGGACAGGGAGAGCTCTACCTCTGGGGCCAACGTCCTGACTTTC,CASRDRESSTSGANVLTF
-,TRBJ2-5,-,TRBV28,TGTGCCACATCACTCCAAATGGCCCAGTACTTC,CATSLQMAQYF
-,TRBJ2-1,-,TRBV6-5,TGTGCCAGCAGTACCGGACTAAACAATGAGCAGTTCTTC,CASSTGLNNEQFF
-,TRBJ2-1,few,TRBV2,TGTGCCAGCAGTGATCCTAGGTCCCTAGGTGAGCAGTTCTTC,CASSDPRSLGEQFF
-,TRBJ2-1,-,TRBV5-1,TGCGCCAGCAGCCGAGAGGGCGGCTGGGAGTACAATGAGCAGTTCTTC,CASSREGGWEYNEQFF
TRBD1,TRBJ1-5,once,TRBV6-5,TGTGCCAGCAGTAAGTCGGGACAGCTTAATCAGCCCCAGCATTTT,CASSKSGQLNQPQHF
-,TRBJ1-2,-,TRBV27,TGTGCCAGCAGTGACAGTGGCTATGGCTACACCTTC,CASSDSGYGYTF
-,TRBJ1-2,-,TRBV5-8,TGTGCCAGCAGCTTGTATAGGGGCGGCTACACCTTC,CASSLYRGGYTF
-,TRBJ1-2,-,TRBV2,TGTGCCAGCAGGTATCAGGGGTTCATCTATGGCTACACCTTC,CASRYQGFIYGYTF
-,TRBJ2-1,-,TRBV7-2,TGTGCCAGCAGCCCAGCAACGGTTTACAATGAGCAGTTCTTC,CASSPATVYNEQFF
-,TRBJ1-2,-,TRBV5-6,TGTGCCAGCAGCTTGGTAGATAATGGCTACACCTTC,CASSLVDNGYTF
TRBD1,TRBJ1-5,-,TRBV19,TGTGCCAGTAGTCCAAGACAGGGGATGAGCAGCAATCAGCCCCAGCATTTT,CASSPRQGMSSNQPQHF
-,TRBJ1-6,-,TRBV9,TGTGCCAGCAGCGAGGGGCTGGCAGATTCACCCCTCCACTTT,CASSEGLADSPLHF
TRBD2,TRBJ2-3,few,TRBV5-6,TGTGCCAGCAGCTTGAGTCTAGCGGGCACAGATACGCAGTATTTT,CASSLSLAGTDTQYF
-,TRBJ1-2,-,TRBV30,TGTGCCTGGATTGTTGGGGTTGGGGTGCGCGGCTACACCTTC,CAWIVGVGVRGYTF
TRBD2,TRBJ2-3,-,TRBV5-6,TGTGCCAGCAGCTTGGGTGGCGGGGGGACCACAGATACGCAGTATTTT,CASSLGGGGTTDTQYF
TRBD1,TRBJ1-4,once,TRBV2,TGTGCCAGCAAGTTTGGACAGGGGGACATAGAAAAACTGTTTTTT,CASKFGQGDIEKLFF
-,TRBJ1-1,once,TRBV29-1,TGCAGCGCCCAGTGGGGGAACACTGAAGCTTTCTTT,CSAQWGNTEAFF
-,TRBJ2-7,-,TRBV7-2,TGTGCCAGCAGCTTCATGCCCCAGGATTCCCACGAGCAGTACTTC,CASSFMPQDSHEQYF
-,TRBJ2-5,few,TRBV7-6,TGTGCCAGCAGCTTAGTAGGGTTGGAGACCCAGTACTTC,CASSLVGLETQYF
-,TRBJ2-1,-,TRBV5-1,TGCGCCAGCAGCTTAAAACAGATTTTCTCCTACAATGAGCAGTTCTTC,CASSLKQIFSYNEQFF
-,TRBJ1-2,-,TRBV28,TGTGCCAGCAGTTTATATATGGGCGGCGGCTACACCTTC,CASSLYMGGGYTF
TRBD1,TRBJ1-2,few,TRBV6-1,TGTGCCAGCAGTGAAGGGACAGGACTCTATGGCTACACCTTC,CASSEGTGLYGYTF
TRBD2,TRBJ2-5,-,TRBV7-9,TGTGCCAGCAGCTTGCGCGGGGAGGGCTCAGAGACCCAGTACTTC,CASSLRGEGSETQYF
TRBD1,TRBJ2-1,-,TRBV11-2,TGTGCCAGCAGCCAGTACGGGACAGTCGTATCTTACAATGAGCAGTTCTTC,CASSQYGTVVSYNEQFF
-,TRBJ2-1,once,TRBV5-1,TGCGCCAGCAGGTCAACCTCCTACAATGAGCAGTTCTTC,CASRSTSYNEQFF
-,TRBJ2-3,-,TRBV5-1,TGCGCCAGCAGCTTCCCCCCAAATACAGGCACAGATACGCAGTATTTT,CASSFPPNTGTDTQYF
-,TRBJ1-5,-,TRBV5-6,TGTGCCAGCAGGAAGAAATATAGCAATCAGCCCCAGCATTTT,CASRKKYSNQPQHF
-,TRBJ2-3,once,TRBV27,TGTGCCAGCAGTACTTGGGACCGGGACAGCACAGATACGCAGTATTTT,CASSTWDRDSTDTQYF
-,TRBJ1-2,few,TRBV5-6,TGTGCCAGCAGCTTGGAGGGGAGACACTATGGCTACACCTTC,CASSLEGRHYGYTF
TRBD1,TRBJ1-2,-,TRBV7-3,TGTGCCAGCAGCTTAAAGGCCCGAGGACAGGGGGCAGAGGGCTACACCTTC,CASSLKARGQGAEGYTF